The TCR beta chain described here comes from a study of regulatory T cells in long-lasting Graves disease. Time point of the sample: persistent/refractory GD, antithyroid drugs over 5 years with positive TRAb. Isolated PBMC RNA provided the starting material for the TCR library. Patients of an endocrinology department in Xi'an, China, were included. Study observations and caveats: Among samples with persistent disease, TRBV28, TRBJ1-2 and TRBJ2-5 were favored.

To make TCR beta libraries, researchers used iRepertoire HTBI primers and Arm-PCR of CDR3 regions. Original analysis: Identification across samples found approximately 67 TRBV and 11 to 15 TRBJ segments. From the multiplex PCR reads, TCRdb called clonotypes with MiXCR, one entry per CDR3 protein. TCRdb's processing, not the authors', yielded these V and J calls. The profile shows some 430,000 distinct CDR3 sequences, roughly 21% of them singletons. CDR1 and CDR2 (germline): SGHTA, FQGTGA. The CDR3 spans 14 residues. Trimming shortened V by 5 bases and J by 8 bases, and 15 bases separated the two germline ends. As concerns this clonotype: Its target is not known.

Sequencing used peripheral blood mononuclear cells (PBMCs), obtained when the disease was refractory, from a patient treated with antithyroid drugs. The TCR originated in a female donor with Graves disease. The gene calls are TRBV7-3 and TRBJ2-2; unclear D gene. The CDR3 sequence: CASSLGQSGGELFF. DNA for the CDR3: TGTGCCAGCAGCCTGGGTCAGTCCGGTGGGGAGCTGTTTTTT.